This TCR beta chain stems from a study of Tregs in tolerant kidney transplant recipients. Study results and caveats: Antigen-driven expansion was suggested because donor-specific Tregs expanded more than all Tregs in tolerant patients.

The CDR3 contains 13 residues. Trimming left V 4 bases short and J 2 bases short, with 9 bases between. Germline V gives CDR1 MNHNS, CDR2 SASEGT. Remarks on this clone: Its antigen is still unknown.

TCRdb's table, derived via immunoSEQ multiplex PCR, lists solely in-frame clones and lacks some. The sample consists of some 62,000 clones, under 98% of them appearing once. This clonotype was sampled from a human donor who received a combined kidney and bone marrow transplant. The chain couples TRBV6-1 to TRBJ2-7; possible D gene TRBD2, 6 bases. This specimen consisted of Tregs from blood, obtained before the transplant. The CDR3 region is CASSVWRAYEQYF. CDR3 nucleotide sequence: TGTGCCAGCAGTGTCTGGAGGGCCTACGAGCAGTACTTC.